This TCR beta chain was observed in a study of vaccination and CD4 T cells after COVID-19. Whole-study context: Control cultures were given a CEFX pool, an HIV-1 Nef pool, or no peptide.

V was clipped by 0 bases and J by 7 bases, with 13 bases between them. The CDR3 length is 15 residues. Germline V gene lookup returns CDR1 MNHEY and CDR2 SVGAGI. An Oncomine TCR Beta short-read assay was used to sequence the DNA from cultured CD4+ T cells. TCRdb independently ran MiXCR on the PCR reads; one entry per CDR3 protein. The sample yields roughly 17,000 distinct CDR3 sequences, roughly 45% seen once. This sample's treatment: 10-day PBMC culture with coronavirus spike peptide pools or control peptides (ViraFEST assay). There were positive PCR dates ranging from March to December 2020, all predating US Alpha, Beta and Delta variants. PBMCs were cultured at around 2 million per well with 10 IU/ml IL-2 and 9.5 to 10 ug/ml peptide pools. By negative selection, CD4+ T cells were isolated once culture had run for 10 days. About this clonotype: The antigen is undetermined.

The sequence derives from a human donor who had recovered from COVID-19. The sequences come from CD4+ T cells from blood, cultured in vitro, collected after SARS-CoV-2 vaccination. V and J are TRBV6-5 and TRBJ1-5, with D possibly matching TRBD1 (5 bases). Here the CDR3 reads CASSYSSGAGQPQHF. DNA of the CDR3: TGTGCCAGCAGTTACTCGAGTGGGGCCGGACAGCCCCAGCATTTT.